The 21 T cell receptor beta chains below were found in one sample sequenced in a study of OX40 agonist ivuxolimab in advanced cancers. Method: immunoSEQ multiplex PCR; TCRdb's copy keeps in-frame clones and lacks some. The table lists about 58,000 clones, about 85% of them singletons. The sequenced sample was CD4+ or CD8+ T cells sorted from blood, obtained in a trial of the OX40 agonist ivuxolimab. All receptors come from an adult with an advanced solid tumor such as melanoma, head and neck, liver or kidney cancer.

The rearrangement uses TRBV7-2 and TRBJ2-3; TRBD2 aligns across 10 bases. Germline V gene data show CDR1 as SGHTA and CDR2 as FQGNSA. CDR3 length equals 15 residues. V shed 5 bases, J shed 0 bases, and the junction held 2 bases outside the gene matches. The CDR3 DNA sequence: TGTGCCAGCAGCAAGGGACTAGCGAGCACAGATACGCAGTATTTT. Translating gives CASSKGLASTDTQYF.

This clone is a singleton in its sample. The chain carries TRBV4-2 and TRBJ1-3, with 8 bases lining up with TRBD1. Trimming cost V 0 bases and J 4 bases; bases outside gene matches: 5. From germline, CDR1 is LGHNA and CDR2 YNFKEQ. This CDR3 comprises 16 residues. The CDR3 here is CASSQDLGQGGNTIYF. CDR3 in DNA: TGTGCCAGCAGCCAAGACCTCGGACAGGGCGGAAACACCATATATTTT.

The CDR3 DNA reads as TGTGCCAGCAGCTTAGGCCAGACAGGGGTTACGCAGTATTTT. Its protein product is CASSLGQTGVTQYF. The chain carries TRBV7-2 and TRBJ2-3; 8 bases are a match to TRBD1. The CDR3 is 14 amino acids. Trimming took 1 base from V and 8 from J; bases not matched to a gene: 5. CDR1 is SGHTA, CDR2 FQGNSA, per germline.

This chain uses TRBV28 with TRBJ2-2; TRBD2 aligns across 8 bases. Germline V CDR1 and CDR2: MDHEN, SYDVKM. The ends lost 7 bases at V and 7 bases at J; junction bases unmatched: 11. The CDR3 length is 15 residues. CDR3 sequence: CASTPTGRALGELFF. As DNA, the CDR3 is TGTGCCAGCACCCCTACCGGGAGGGCTCTCGGGGAGCTGTTTTTT.

This clone came up once. The chain employs TRBV7-8 and TRBJ1-5; the match to TRBD1 covers 10 bases. Trimming removed 3 bases from V and 6 bases from J; junction bases left unmatched: 5. The CDR3 runs to 15 residues. Germline lookup yields CDR1 SGHVS and CDR2 FQNEAQ. The CDR3 is CASSFSGQGLQPQHF. The CDR3 DNA sequence: TGTGCCAGCAGCTTTTCGGGACAGGGGCTTCAGCCCCAGCATTTT.

This clone occurred a few times. The chain recombines TRBV18 with TRBJ2-7, with D uncertain. The CDR3 extends over 12 amino acids. Per germline, CDR1 KGHSH and CDR2 LQKENI. V lost 5 bases and J 0 bases, leaving 5 bases between the germline ends. CDR3 in amino acids: CASSESSYEQYF. CDR3 bases: TGTGCCAGCTCAGAGAGCTCCTACGAGCAGTACTTC.

The rearrangement joins TRBV6-6 to TRBJ2-7, with D perhaps matching TRBD1 (6 bases). The CDR3 runs 16 residues. The V and J ends lost 0 bases and 0 bases respectively, with 12 bases between them. Germline loops: CDR1 MNHNY, CDR2 SVGAGI (reference sequence). Here the CDR3 reads CASSYSRQGSSYEQYF. The CDR3 DNA reads as TGTGCCAGCAGTTACTCAAGGCAGGGGAGCTCCTACGAGCAGTACTTC.

A remark on this clone: One junction end disagrees with the germline gene, perhaps due to a read error. The chain uses TRBV28 and TRBJ2-7; TRBD2 agrees at 7 bases. The CDR3 runs to 11 residues. Per germline, CDR1 MDHEN and CDR2 SYDVKM. CDR3 amino acids: CLSGNSYEQYF. For the CDR3, the DNA is TGCTTAAGCGGGAACTCCTACGAGCAGTACTTC.

CDR3 sequence: CASSGDRGHGGELFF. The CDR3 nucleotides are TGTGCCAGCAGCGGGGACAGGGGGCATGGCGGGGAGCTGTTTTTT. The rearrangement joins TRBV5-6 to TRBJ2-2; TRBD1 matches 12 bases. The CDR3 spans 15 residues. Germline CDR1 reads SGHDT; CDR2 reads YYEEEE. V lost 4 bases, J lost 7 bases, and 5 bases stayed unmatched.

The chain employs TRBV4-3 and TRBJ2-1; D is perhaps TRBD1 (5 bases). Germline V CDR1 and CDR2: LGHNA, YSLEER. This CDR3 spans 14 amino acids. The V and J ends lost 0 bases and 9 bases respectively, with 12 bases between them. The CDR3 region is CASSQDPGQVEQFF. CDR3 bases: TGCGCCAGCAGCCAAGATCCAGGGCAGGTTGAGCAGTTCTTC.

The chain uses TRBV28 and TRBJ2-6; D uncertain. The germline V and J ends were trimmed by 4 bases and 0 bases, with 7 bases remaining between them. CDR1 is MDHEN, CDR2 SYDVKM, per germline. The CDR3 consists of 15 residues. The CDR3 DNA follows: TGTGCCAGCAGTTCTACAGTCTCTGGGGCCAACGTCCTGACTTTC. It is translated as CASSSTVSGANVLTF.

V is TRBV28 and J is TRBJ2-3; a possible D gene is TRBD1 (6 bases). V was cut by 7 bases and J by 1 base, with 18 bases left in between. Germline assignment: CDR1 MDHEN and CDR2 SYDVKM. CDR3 length equals 16 residues. This CDR3 reads CASTPQGLYGTDTQYF. In DNA form, the CDR3 reads TGTGCCAGCACTCCACAGGGCCTTTATGGCACAGATACGCAGTATTTT.

V gene TRBV5-4 combines with J gene TRBJ2-5; D perhaps matches TRBD1 (5 bases). The CDR3 is 15 amino acids. V was cut by 0 bases and J by 5 bases, with 14 bases left in between. Germline V gene lookup returns CDR1 SGHNT and CDR2 YYREEE (reference sequence). This CDR3 is CASSLEGARWETQYF. The CDR3 DNA sequence: TGTGCCAGCAGCTTGGAAGGGGCGCGGTGGGAGACCCAGTACTTC.

This chain links TRBV28 with TRBJ2-2, with 11 bases matching TRBD1. V trimming: 5 bases; J trimming: 6 bases; junction bases outside the gene matches: 8. There are 16 residues in the CDR3. Looked up from germline, CDR1 is MDHEN and CDR2 is SYDVKM. The CDR3 protein is CASSRGQGAFSGELFF. In nucleotides, the CDR3 is TGTGCCAGCAGTAGAGGACAGGGGGCTTTTTCCGGGGAGCTGTTTTTT.

The rearrangement links TRBV7-2 to TRBJ2-1, with 9 bases fitting TRBD1. CDR3 length equals 18 residues. Per germline, CDR1 SGHTA and CDR2 FQGNSA. V trimming: 2 bases; J trimming: 6 bases; junction bases outside the gene matches: 14. The CDR3 DNA reads TGTGCCAGCAGCTTAAGGCCAACAGGGGGCTTATACGGCAATGAGCAGTTCTTC. Protein: CASSLRPTGGLYGNEQFF.

The chain is built from TRBV19 and TRBJ2-2, with D possibly being TRBD2 (6 bases). Germline assignment: CDR1 LNHDA and CDR2 SQIVND (reference sequence). CDR3 length equals 16 residues. Trimming left V 6 bases short and J 4 bases short, with 18 bases between. CDR3 nucleotides: TGTGCCAGTAGCCAGCCTTGGGGGAGGAGCACCGGGGAGCTGTTTTTT. Its translation: CASSQPWGRSTGELFF.

The table lists this clone with a count of one. The chain employs TRBV9 and TRBJ1-3; 9 nucleotides match TRBD1. The V segment lost 3 bases and the J segment 4 bases; nucleotides outside the gene matches: 11. CDR3 length: 17 residues. The germline V gene encodes CDR1 SGDLS and CDR2 YYNGEE. CDR3 sequence: CASSAEEQGAKGNTIYF. Here the CDR3 DNA reads TGTGCCAGCAGCGCCGAGGAACAGGGGGCTAAAGGAAACACCATATATTTT.

This chain uses TRBV6-1 with TRBJ1-5; D unresolved. The CDR3 consists of 13 residues. Trimming took off 2 bases at V and 6 bases at J, with 8 bases between the two ends. Germline V gives CDR1 MNHNS, CDR2 SASEGT. In nucleotides, the CDR3 is TGTGCCAGCAGTGAAAGAAGTACTCAGCCCCAGCATTTT. Its translation is CASSERSTQPQHF.

This sequence joins TRBV6-1 and TRBJ1-2; 9 positions agree with TRBD1. Germline CDR1 MNHNS, CDR2 SASEGT. Trimming removed 6 bases from V and 1 base from J; junction bases left unmatched: 0. The CDR3 totals 13 residues. The CDR3 nucleotides are TGTGCCAGCAGGACAGGGGGTAACTATGGCTACACCTTC. Translation gives CASRTGGNYGYTF.

The V gene is TRBV5-4, the J gene TRBJ1-1, with 9 bases identical to TRBD1. Germline CDR1 is SGHNT and CDR2 is YYREEE (reference sequence). V lost 4 bases to trimming and J lost 3 bases; unmatched junction nucleotides: 13. This CDR3 contains 17 residues. The chain's CDR3 is CASSRNLQGAPDTEAFF. The CDR3 nucleotides are TGTGCCAGCAGCAGGAATTTACAGGGGGCGCCGGACACTGAAGCTTTCTTT.

The rearrangement uses TRBV6-5 and TRBJ2-7, with TRBD1 matching 7 bases. The V gene's germline CDR1 is MNHEY and CDR2 SVGAGI. Germline trimming cut 5 bases from V and 11 bases from J; bases unmatched to any gene: 6. The CDR3 has 11 residues. The CDR3 protein is CASSKQGWEYF. DNA of the CDR3: TGTGCCAGCAGTAAACAGGGGTGGGAGTACTTC.